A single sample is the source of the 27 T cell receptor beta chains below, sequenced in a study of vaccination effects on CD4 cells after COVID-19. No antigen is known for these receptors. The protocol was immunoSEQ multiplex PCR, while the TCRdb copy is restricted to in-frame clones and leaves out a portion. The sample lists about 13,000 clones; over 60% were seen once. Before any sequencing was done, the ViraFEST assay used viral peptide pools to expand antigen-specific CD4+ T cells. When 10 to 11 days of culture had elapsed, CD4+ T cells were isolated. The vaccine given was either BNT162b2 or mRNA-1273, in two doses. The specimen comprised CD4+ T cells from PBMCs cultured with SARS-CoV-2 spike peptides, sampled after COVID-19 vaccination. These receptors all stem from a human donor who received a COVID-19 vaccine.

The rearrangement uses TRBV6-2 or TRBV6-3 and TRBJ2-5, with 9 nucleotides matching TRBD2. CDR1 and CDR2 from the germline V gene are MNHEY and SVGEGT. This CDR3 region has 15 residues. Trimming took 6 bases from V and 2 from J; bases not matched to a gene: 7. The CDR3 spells CASSKDTSGQETQYF. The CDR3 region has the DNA TGTGCCAGCAGCAAGGACACTAGCGGGCAAGAGACCCAGTACTTC.

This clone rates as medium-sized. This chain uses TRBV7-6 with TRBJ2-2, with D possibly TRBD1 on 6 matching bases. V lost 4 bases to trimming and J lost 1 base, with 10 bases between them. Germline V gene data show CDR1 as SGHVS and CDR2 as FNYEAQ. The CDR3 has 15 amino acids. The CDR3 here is CASSSQGQNTGELFF. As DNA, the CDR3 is TGTGCCAGCAGCTCACAGGGACAGAACACCGGGGAGCTGTTTTTT.

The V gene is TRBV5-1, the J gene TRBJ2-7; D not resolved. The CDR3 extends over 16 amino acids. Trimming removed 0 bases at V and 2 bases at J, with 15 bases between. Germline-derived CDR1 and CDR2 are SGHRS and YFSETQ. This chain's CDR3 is CASSLAWTPPAYEQYF. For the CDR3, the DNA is TGCGCCAGCAGCTTGGCGTGGACGCCCCCGGCCTACGAGCAGTACTTC.

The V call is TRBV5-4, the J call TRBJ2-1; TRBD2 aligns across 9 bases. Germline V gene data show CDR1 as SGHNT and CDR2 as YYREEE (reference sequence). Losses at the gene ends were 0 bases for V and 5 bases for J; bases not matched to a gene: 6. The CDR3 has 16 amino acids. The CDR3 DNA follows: TGTGCCAGCAGCTTGGCCCTGGCTAGCGGGAACAATGAGCAGTTCTTC. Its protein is CASSLALASGNNEQFF.

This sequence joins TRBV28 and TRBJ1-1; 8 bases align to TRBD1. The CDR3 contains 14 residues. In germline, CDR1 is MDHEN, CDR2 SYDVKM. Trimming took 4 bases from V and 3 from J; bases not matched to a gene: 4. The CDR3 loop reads CASSSGQGDTEAFF. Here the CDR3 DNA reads TGTGCCAGCAGTTCCGGACAGGGCGACACTGAAGCTTTCTTT.

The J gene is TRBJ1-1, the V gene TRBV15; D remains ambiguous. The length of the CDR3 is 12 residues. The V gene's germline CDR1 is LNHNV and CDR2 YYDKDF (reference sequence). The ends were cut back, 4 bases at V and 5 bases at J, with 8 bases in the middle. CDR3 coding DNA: TGTGCCACCAGCAATACGGAAACTGAAGCTTTCTTT. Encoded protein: CATSNTETEAFF.

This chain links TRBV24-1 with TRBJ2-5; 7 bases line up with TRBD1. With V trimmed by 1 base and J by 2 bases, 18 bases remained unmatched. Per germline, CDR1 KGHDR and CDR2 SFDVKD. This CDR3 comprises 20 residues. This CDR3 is CATSDLVSRGQKNVQETQYF. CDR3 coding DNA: TGTGCCACCAGTGATTTAGTCAGTAGGGGACAGAAAAACGTTCAAGAGACCCAGTACTTC.

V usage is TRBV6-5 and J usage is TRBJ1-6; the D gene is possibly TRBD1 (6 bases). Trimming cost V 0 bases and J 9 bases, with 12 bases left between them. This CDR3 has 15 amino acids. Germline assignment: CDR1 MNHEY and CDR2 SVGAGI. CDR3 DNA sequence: TGTGCCAGCAGTTACTCGGGGGGCAGCATTTCACCCCTCCACTTT. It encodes CASSYSGGSISPLHF.

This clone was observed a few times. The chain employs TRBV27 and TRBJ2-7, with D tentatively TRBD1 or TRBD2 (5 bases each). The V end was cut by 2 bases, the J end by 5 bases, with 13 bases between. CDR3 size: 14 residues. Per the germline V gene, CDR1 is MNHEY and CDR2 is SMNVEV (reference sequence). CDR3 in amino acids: CASSLRRGPNEQYF. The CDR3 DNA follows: TGTGCCAGCAGTTTAAGAAGGGGACCTAACGAGCAGTACTTC.

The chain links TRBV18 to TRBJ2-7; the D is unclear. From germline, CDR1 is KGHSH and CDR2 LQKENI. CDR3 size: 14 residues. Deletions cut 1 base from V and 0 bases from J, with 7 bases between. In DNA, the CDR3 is TGTGCCAGCTCACCACTCCCCGGCTCCTACGAGCAGTACTTC. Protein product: CASSPLPGSYEQYF.

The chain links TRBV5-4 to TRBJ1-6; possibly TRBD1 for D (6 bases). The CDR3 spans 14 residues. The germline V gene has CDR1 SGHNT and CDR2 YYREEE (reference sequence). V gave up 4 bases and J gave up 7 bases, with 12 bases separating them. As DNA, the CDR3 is TGTGCCAGCAGCACCGGACAGCGAAATTCACCCCTCCACTTT. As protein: CASSTGQRNSPLHF.

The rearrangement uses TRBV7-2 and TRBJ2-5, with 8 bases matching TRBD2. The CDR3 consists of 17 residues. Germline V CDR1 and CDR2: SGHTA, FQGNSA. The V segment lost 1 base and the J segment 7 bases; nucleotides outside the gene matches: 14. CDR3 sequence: CASSLVASGGSRGTQYF. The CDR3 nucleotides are TGTGCCAGCAGCTTAGTGGCCAGCGGGGGCTCCAGGGGGACCCAGTACTTC.

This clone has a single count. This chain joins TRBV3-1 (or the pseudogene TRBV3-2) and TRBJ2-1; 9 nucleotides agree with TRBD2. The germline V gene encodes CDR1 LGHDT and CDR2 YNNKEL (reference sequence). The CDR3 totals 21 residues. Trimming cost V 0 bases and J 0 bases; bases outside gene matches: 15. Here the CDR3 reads CASSQDLGRMGRGGSYNEQFF. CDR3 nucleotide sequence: TGTGCCAGCAGCCAAGATTTGGGCCGAATGGGGCGGGGGGGCTCCTACAATGAGCAGTTCTTC.

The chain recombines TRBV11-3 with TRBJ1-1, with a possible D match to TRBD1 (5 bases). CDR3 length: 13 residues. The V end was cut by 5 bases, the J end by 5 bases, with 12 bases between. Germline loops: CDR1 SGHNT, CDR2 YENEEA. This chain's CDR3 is CASSPGWGTEAFF. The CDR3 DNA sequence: TGTGCCAGCAGCCCAGGTTGGGGGACTGAAGCTTTCTTT.

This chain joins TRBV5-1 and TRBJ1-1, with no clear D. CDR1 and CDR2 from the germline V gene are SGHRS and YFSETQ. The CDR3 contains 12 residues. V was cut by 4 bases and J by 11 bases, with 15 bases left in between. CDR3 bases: TGCGCCAGCAGCGTGGACGGTTTGGGGGCTTTCTTT. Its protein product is CASSVDGLGAFF.

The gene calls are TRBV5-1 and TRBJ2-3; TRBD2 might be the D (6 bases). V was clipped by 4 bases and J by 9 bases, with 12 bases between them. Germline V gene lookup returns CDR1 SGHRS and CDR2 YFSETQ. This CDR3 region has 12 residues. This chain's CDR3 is CASSRDSGTQYF. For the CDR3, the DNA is TGCGCCAGCAGCCGGGACTCCGGGACGCAGTATTTT.

The CDR3 reads CASSSPGTGANVLTF. The DNA for the CDR3 is TGTGCCAGCAGCTCACCGGGGACTGGGGCCAACGTCCTGACTTTC. V usage is TRBV7-9 and J usage is TRBJ2-6; a weak D match, TRBD2 (5 bases). V shed 4 bases and J shed 2 bases, with 9 bases lying between them. Germline lookup yields CDR1 SEHNR and CDR2 FQNEAQ (reference sequence). CDR3 length: 15 residues.

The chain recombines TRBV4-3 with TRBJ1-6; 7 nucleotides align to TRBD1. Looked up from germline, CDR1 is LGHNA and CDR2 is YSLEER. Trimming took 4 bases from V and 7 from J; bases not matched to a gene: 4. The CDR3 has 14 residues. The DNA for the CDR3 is TGCGCCAGCAGCCGGACAGGCGAGAATTCACCCCTCCACTTT. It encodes CASSRTGENSPLHF.

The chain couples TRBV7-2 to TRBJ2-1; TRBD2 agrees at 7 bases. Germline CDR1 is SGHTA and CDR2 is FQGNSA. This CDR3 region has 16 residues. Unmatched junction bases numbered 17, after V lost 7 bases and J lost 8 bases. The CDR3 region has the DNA TGTGCCAGCACCTTCTCTAGGACTTTTGGGGGGGATGAGCAGTTCTTC. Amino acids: CASTFSRTFGGDEQFF.

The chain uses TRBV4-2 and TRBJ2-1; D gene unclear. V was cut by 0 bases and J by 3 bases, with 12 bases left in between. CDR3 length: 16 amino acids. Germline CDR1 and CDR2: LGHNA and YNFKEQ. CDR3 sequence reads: CASSQDPTLNYNEQFF. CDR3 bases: TGTGCCAGCAGCCAAGATCCCACTTTAAACTACAATGAGCAGTTCTTC.

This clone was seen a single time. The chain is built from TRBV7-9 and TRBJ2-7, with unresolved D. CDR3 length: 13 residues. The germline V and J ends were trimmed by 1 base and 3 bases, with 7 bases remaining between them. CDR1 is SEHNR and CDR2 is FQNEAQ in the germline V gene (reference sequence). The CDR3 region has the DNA TGTGCCAGCAGCTTAGGGGTATTCTACGAGCAGTACTTC. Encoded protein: CASSLGVFYEQYF.

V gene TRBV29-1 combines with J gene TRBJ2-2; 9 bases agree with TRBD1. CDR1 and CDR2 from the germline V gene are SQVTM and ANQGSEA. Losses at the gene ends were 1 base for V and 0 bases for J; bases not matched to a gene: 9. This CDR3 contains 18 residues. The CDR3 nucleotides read TGCAGCGTTGAAGGGCGGGACAGGGCGTTCGCGAACACCGGGGAGCTGTTTTTT. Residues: CSVEGRDRAFANTGELFF.

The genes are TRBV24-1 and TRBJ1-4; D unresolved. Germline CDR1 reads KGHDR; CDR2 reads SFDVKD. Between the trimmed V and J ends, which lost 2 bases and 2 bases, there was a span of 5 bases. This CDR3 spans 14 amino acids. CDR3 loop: CATSDWVTNEKLFF. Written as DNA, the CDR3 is TGTGCCACCAGTGATTGGGTGACTAATGAAAAACTGTTTTTT.

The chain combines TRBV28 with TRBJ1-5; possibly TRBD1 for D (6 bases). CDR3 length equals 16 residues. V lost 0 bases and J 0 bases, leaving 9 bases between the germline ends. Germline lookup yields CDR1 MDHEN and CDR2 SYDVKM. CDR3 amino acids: CASSLWGASSNQPQHF. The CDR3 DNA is TGTGCCAGCAGTTTATGGGGGGCTAGTAGCAATCAGCCCCAGCATTTT.

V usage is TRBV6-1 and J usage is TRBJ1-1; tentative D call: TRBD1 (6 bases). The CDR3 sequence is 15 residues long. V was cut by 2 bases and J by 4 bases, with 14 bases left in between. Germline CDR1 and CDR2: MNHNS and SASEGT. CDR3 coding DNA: TGTGCCAGCAGTGAAAGACAGGCAGGGCGCACTGAAGCTTTCTTT. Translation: CASSERQAGRTEAFF.

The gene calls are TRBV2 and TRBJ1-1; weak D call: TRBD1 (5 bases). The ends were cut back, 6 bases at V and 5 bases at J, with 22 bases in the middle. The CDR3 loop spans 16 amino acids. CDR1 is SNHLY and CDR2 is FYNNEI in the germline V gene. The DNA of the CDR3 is TGTGCCAGCAGAAACGGGGTAGGGACCCTGGGGACTGAAGCTTTCTTT. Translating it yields CASRNGVGTLGTEAFF.

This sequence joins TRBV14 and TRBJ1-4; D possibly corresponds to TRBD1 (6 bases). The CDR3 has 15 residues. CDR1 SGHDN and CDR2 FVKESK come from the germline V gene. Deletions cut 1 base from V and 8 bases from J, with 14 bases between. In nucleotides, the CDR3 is TGTGCCAGCAGCCAAGTAGGGGGTACGAAGGAAAAACTGTTTTTT. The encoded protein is CASSQVGGTKEKLFF.